This TCR beta chain was sequenced in a study of T cells in localized non-small cell lung cancer. The study's findings and limits: Paired adjacent lung recovered a median about 61 of the top 100 tumor clones. Longer overall survival associated with higher blood T cell density; shorter survival with higher adjacent-lung clonality. T cell clonality was highest in uninvolved adjacent lung, above tumor.

Measured with immunoSEQ multiplex PCR; TCRdb has only the in-frame clones, and not every one. Found here are 35,000 to 40,000 clones, more than 75% of them singletons; the top ten hold approximately 6%. Comment on this clone: Its target is unknown.

There are 15 residues in the CDR3. CDR1 is MDHEN, CDR2 SYDVKM, per germline. The junction had 8 bases not matched to a gene; V was cut back by 6 bases and J by 2 bases. Sequencing used peripheral blood, obtained before any cancer treatment. This TCR was sampled from a man aged 40 to 70 with stage I lung adenocarcinoma. V gene TRBV28 combines with J gene TRBJ2-7; 9 bases line up with TRBD2. The CDR3 DNA reads TGTGCCAGCAGGGCTCCGGGACTAGCCACCTACGAGCAGTACTTC. Amino acid sequence: CASRAPGLATYEQYF.